One and the same sample provided the 13 T cell receptor beta chains below, sequenced in a study of Ad26.COV2.S vaccination and SARS-CoV-2 variants. Profiling relied on immunoSEQ multiplex PCR, and the TCRdb table lists in-frame clones only, not all of them. Of around 380,000 clones in the sample, around 85% were seen once. Treatment specified: some 19 received Ad26.COV2.S at low or high dose, single or two shots; several received placebo; per-sample allocation not given. The samples were gathered on day 63 after the first injection of vaccine or placebo. The material sequenced was peripheral blood, taken in a trial of Ad26.COV2.S vaccine versus placebo. The receptors originated from a person aged 18 to 59 who received the Ad26.COV2.S COVID-19 vaccine or a placebo.

The V and J genes are TRBV6-2 or TRBV6-3 and TRBJ2-5, with D perhaps matching TRBD2 (6 bases). The CDR3 contains 14 residues. The germline V and J ends were trimmed by 2 bases and 2 bases, with 9 bases remaining between them. The germline gives CDR1 MNHEY, CDR2 SVGEGT. The CDR3 is CASSYGGTQETQYF. CDR3 bases: TGTGCCAGCAGTTACGGCGGGACTCAAGAGACCCAGTACTTC.

The chain is built from TRBV5-1 and TRBJ2-3, with 8 positions matching TRBD2. V dropped 4 bases and J dropped 2; count of bases not matched to a gene: 9. Germline V gene sequence: CDR1 SGHRS, CDR2 YFSETQ. The length of the CDR3 is 16 residues. The CDR3 protein is CASSPIGAGVTDTQYF. For the CDR3, the DNA is TGCGCCAGCAGCCCTATAGGAGCGGGGGTCACAGATACGCAGTATTTT.

The CDR3 region has the DNA TGTGCCACCAGCAGAGAGGTGGGCTCCTACGAGCAGTACTTC. Its protein product is CATSREVGSYEQYF. The chain employs TRBV15 and TRBJ2-7; D unclear. The CDR3 extends over 14 amino acids. The V gene's germline CDR1 is LNHNV and CDR2 YYDKDF (reference sequence). V lost 0 bases and J lost 0, with 6 bases in between. Complete variable domain (other parts from reference TRBV15 and TRBJ2-7): DAMVIQNPRYQVTQFGKPVTLSCSQTLNHNVMYWYQQKSSQAPKLLFHYYDKDFNNEADTPDNFQSRRPNTSFCFLDIRSPGLGDTAMYLCATSREVGSYEQYFGPGTRLTVT.

V usage is TRBV6-5 and J usage is TRBJ1-1; D is unresolved. Per the germline V gene, CDR1 is MNHEY and CDR2 is SVGAGI. V lost 6 bases and J 1 base, leaving 6 bases between the germline ends. CDR3 length: 12 amino acids. The CDR3 here is CASRNGNTEAFF. CDR3 sequence (DNA): TGTGCCAGCAGAAACGGGAACACTGAAGCTTTCTTT.

In nucleotides, the CDR3 is TGTGCCAGCAGCTACACAGGGATAAGCAATCAGCCCCAGCATTTT. It is translated as CASSYTGISNQPQHF. The chain recombines TRBV5-8 with TRBJ1-5; D might be TRBD1 (6 bases). Deletions cut 3 bases from V and 1 base from J, with 11 bases between. The CDR3 has 15 amino acids. Germline V gene data show CDR1 as SGHTS and CDR2 as YDEGEE.

The table lists this clone with a count of one. The chain is built from TRBV6-5 and TRBJ1-6; the D gene is possibly TRBD1 (5 bases). Germline CDR1 and CDR2: MNHEY and SVGAGI. The ends were cut back, 7 bases at V and 9 bases at J, with 19 bases in the middle. This CDR3 spans 15 amino acids. This chain's CDR3 is CASIPRGAGFSPLHF. The DNA of the CDR3 is TGTGCCAGCATCCCCCGAGGGGCAGGATTTTCACCCCTCCACTTT.

This sequence joins TRBV6-1 and TRBJ1-2, with D unresolved. The length of the CDR3 is 17 residues. Germline loops: CDR1 MNHNS, CDR2 SASEGT. V was pared by 0 bases and J by 0 bases, with 14 bases between. CDR3 amino acids: CASSEALVIRANYGYTF. DNA for the CDR3: TGTGCCAGCAGTGAAGCGTTGGTGATCCGAGCTAACTATGGCTACACCTTC.

The chain carries TRBV9 and TRBJ1-2; no clear D. V lost 3 bases to trimming and J lost 13 bases, with 19 bases between them. The CDR3 totals 13 residues. CDR1 and CDR2 (germline): SGDLS, YYNGEE. The CDR3 coding sequence is TGTGCCAGCAGCGACGGAGGACCGACTCAACTCACCTTC. This encodes CASSDGGPTQLTF. Filled out from reference TRBV9 and TRBJ1-2, the complete variable domain reads DSGVTQTPKHLITATGQRVTLRCSPRSGDLSVYWYQQSLDQGLQFLIQYYNGEERAKGNILERFSAQQFPDLHSELNLSSLELGDSALYFCASSDGGPTQLTFGSGTRLTVV.

The chain combines TRBV18 with TRBJ1-2; possibly TRBD1 for D (6 bases). Between the trimmed V and J ends, which lost 3 bases and 2 bases, there was a span of 13 bases. Germline V gene sequence: CDR1 KGHSH, CDR2 LQKENI. The CDR3 is 15 amino acids. CDR3 DNA: TGTGCCAGCTCACCCCTCGCAGGGGTGAACTATGGCTACACCTTC. Its protein product is CASSPLAGVNYGYTF. The full variable domain, with the rest looked up from reference TRBV18 and TRBJ1-2, is NAGVMQNPRHLVRRRGQEARLRCSPMKGHSHVYWYRQLPEEGLKFMVYLQKENIIDESGMPKERFSAEFPKEGPSILRIQQVVRGDSAAYFCASSPLAGVNYGYTFGSGTRLTVV.

The rearrangement links TRBV18 to TRBJ2-2; no reliable D call. This CDR3 contains 15 residues. V was clipped by 3 bases and J by 0 bases, with 8 bases between them. From germline, CDR1 is KGHSH and CDR2 LQKENI. CDR3 amino acids: CASSPFDANTGELFF. The CDR3 nucleotides read TGTGCCAGCTCACCTTTTGACGCGAACACCGGGGAGCTGTTTTTT.

About this clone itself: The junction departs from the called germline gene at one end, perhaps through a read error. This chain links TRBV10-3 with TRBJ2-2; D call uncertain. The CDR3 is made up of 12 amino acids. Germline V gives CDR1 ENHRY, CDR2 SYGVKD. CDR3 in amino acids: CAIRDLSGELFF. CDR3 nucleotides: TGTGCCATCAGGGACCTCTCCGGAGAGCTGTTTTTT.

The chain has TRBV29-1 and TRBJ1-2; TRBD1 agrees at 8 bases. Germline CDR1 SQVTM, CDR2 ANQGSEA. The CDR3 is 16 amino acids. V trimming: 0 bases; J trimming: 5 bases; junction bases outside the gene matches: 11. The CDR3: CSVEDPRGQGGYGYTF. The CDR3 coding sequence is TGCAGCGTTGAAGACCCTAGAGGACAGGGAGGTTATGGCTACACCTTC.

This chain connects TRBV18 to TRBJ1-1, with 8 bases matching TRBD1. CDR3 length: 18 amino acids. V lost 2 bases and J lost 4; bases outside the gene matches: 15. Per the germline V gene, CDR1 is KGHSH and CDR2 is LQKENI. The CDR3 here is CASSPDTLSRGPFTEAFF. The CDR3 DNA reads TGTGCCAGCTCACCAGATACGCTGTCCAGGGGGCCGTTCACTGAAGCTTTCTTT.